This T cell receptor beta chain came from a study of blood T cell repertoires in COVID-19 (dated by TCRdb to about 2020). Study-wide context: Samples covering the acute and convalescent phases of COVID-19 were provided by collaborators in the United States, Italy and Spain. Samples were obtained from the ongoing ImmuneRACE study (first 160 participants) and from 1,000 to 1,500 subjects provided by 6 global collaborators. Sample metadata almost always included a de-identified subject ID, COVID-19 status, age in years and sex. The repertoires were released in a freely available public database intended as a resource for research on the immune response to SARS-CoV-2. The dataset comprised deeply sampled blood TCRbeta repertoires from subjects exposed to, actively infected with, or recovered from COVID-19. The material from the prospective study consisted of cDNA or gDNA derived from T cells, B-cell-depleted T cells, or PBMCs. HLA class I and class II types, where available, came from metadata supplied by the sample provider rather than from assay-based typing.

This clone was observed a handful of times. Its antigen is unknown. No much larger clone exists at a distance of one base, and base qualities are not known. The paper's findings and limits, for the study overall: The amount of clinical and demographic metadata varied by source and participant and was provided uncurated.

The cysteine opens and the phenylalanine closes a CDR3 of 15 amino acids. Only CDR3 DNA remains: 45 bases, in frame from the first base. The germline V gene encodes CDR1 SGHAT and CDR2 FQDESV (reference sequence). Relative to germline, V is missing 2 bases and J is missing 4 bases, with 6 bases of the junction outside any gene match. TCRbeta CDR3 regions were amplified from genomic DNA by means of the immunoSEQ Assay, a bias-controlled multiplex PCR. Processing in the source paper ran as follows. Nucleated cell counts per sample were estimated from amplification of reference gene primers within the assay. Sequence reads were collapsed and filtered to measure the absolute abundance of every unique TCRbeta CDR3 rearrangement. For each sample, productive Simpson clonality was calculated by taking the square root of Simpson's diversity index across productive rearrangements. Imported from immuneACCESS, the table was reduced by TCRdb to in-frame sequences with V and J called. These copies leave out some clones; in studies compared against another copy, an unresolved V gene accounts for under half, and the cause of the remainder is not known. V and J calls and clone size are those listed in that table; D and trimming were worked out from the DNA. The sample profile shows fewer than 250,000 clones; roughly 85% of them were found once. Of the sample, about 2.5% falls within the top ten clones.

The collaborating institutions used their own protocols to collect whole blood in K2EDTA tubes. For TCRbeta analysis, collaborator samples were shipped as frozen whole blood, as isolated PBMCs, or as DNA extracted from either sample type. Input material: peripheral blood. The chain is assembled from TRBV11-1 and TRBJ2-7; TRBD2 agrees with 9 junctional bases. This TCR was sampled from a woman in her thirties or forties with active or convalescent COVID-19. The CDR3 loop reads CASSLSREGWYEQYF. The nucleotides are TGTGCCAGCAGCTTATCGCGGGAGGGTTGGTACGAGCAGTACTTC.